The 21 T cell receptor beta chains listed next were all sequenced from one sample in a study of T cells after yellow fever vaccination. TCRdb processed the 5' RACE reads anew with MiXCR; each CDR3 protein has one entry. In the table there are 150,000 to 200,000 distinct CDR3 sequences, 6.5% to 8.5% of which are singletons. Sample: CD4+ T cells sorted from PBMCs, taken 5 days after the first yellow fever vaccination. These receptors all stem from a man aged 18 to 35 who received the YFV17D yellow fever vaccine.

This clonotype has only a few counts. The chain is built from TRBV21-1 and TRBJ1-1; the D call in the table, TRBD1, was not verified against the DNA. TRBV21-1 is annotated as a pseudogene. The CDR3 consists of 17 residues. The CDR3 here is CASSKDRADGMNTEAFF. CDR3 bases: TGTGCCAGCAGCAAAGACAGGGCAGACGGAATGAACACTGAAGCTTTCTTT.

This clonotype was found many times. The chain links TRBV3-1 to TRBJ2-6; the D is unclear. Per germline, CDR1 LGHDT and CDR2 YNNKEL (reference sequence). The CDR3 is made up of 16 amino acids. Trimming cost V 3 bases and J 0 bases, with 9 bases left between them. The chain's CDR3 is CASSQEISSGANVLTF. The CDR3 region has the DNA TGTGCCAGCAGCCAGGAGATTAGCTCTGGGGCCAACGTCCTGACTTTC.

This clonotype was picked up many times. One junction end does not reproduce the germline sequence, and a read error may be involved. The CDR3 sequence: CSVNTLYAPSGGLF. The CDR3 DNA reads as TGCAGCGTTAACACGCTGTATGCGCCTAGCGGGGGTTTGTTC. This chain links TRBV29-1 with TRBJ2-1; 10 nucleotides align to TRBD2. Germline V gene sequence: CDR1 SQVTM, CDR2 ANQGSEA. The CDR3 covers 14 residues.

This clonotype was seen a handful of times. The gene calls are TRBV7-3 and TRBJ2-3; D might be TRBD2 (7 bases). This CDR3 comprises 15 residues. The V end was cut by 3 bases, the J end by 4 bases, with 14 bases between. CDR1 and CDR2 from the germline V gene are SGHTA and FQGTGA. The CDR3 nucleotides are TGTGCCAGCAGCTTTTTGGGGGGGGCCGCAGATACGCAGTATTTT. Its translation is CASSFLGGAADTQYF.

This clonotype showed up just a few times. The chain recombines TRBV27 with TRBJ2-7; TRBD2 might be the D (7 bases). Per germline, CDR1 MNHEY and CDR2 SMNVEV (reference sequence). The V end lost 5 bases, the J end lost 0 bases, and 17 bases lay between the germline ends. This CDR3 has 16 amino acids. Written as DNA, the CDR3 is TGTGCCAGCAGTCAACCCGGGGGGCCGGGCTCCTACGAGCAGTACGTC. This sequence encodes CASSQPGGPGSYEQYV.

This clonotype was counted a few times. V gene TRBV5-5 combines with J gene TRBJ1-2, with a tentative D call TRBD1 (6 bases). The germline V gene encodes CDR1 SGHKS and CDR2 YYEKEE (reference sequence). Trimming shortened V by 0 bases and J by 6 bases, and 12 bases separated the two germline ends. The CDR3 runs 14 residues. The CDR3: CASSLEWGGDGYTF. Here the CDR3 DNA reads TGTGCCAGCAGCTTGGAGTGGGGGGGCGATGGCTACACCTTC. The full variable domain, with the rest looked up from reference TRBV5-5 and TRBJ1-2, is DAGVTQSPTHLIKTRGQQVTLRCSPISGHKSVSWYQQVLGQGPQFIFQYYEKEERGRGNFPDRFSARQFPNYSSELNVNALLLGDSALYLCASSLEWGGDGYTFGSGTRLTVV.

In its sample, this clonotype was seen many times. V and J are TRBV18 and TRBJ2-7; 7 bases line up with TRBD1. The J segment lost 4 bases and the V segment lost 3 bases, leaving 12 bases of the junction unmatched. The CDR3 length is 16 residues. Germline CDR1 and CDR2: KGHSH and LQKENI. CDR3 sequence reads: CASSPAGTGALYEQYV. The CDR3 coding sequence is TGTGCCAGCTCACCCGCCGGAACAGGGGCCTTGTACGAGCAGTACGTC.

This clonotype was recorded many times. The germline gene is not matched at one end of the junction; a read error may be the cause. The rearrangement uses TRBV7-2 and TRBJ2-1, with TRBD1 matching over 7 bases. CDR1 is SGHTA and CDR2 is FQGNSA in the germline V gene. The CDR3 covers 13 residues. The chain's CDR3 is CASSLANTDRSNF. In DNA form, the CDR3 reads TGTGCCAGCAGCTTAGCCAATACGGACAGGTCCAACTTC.

V is TRBV24-1 and J is TRBJ2-5; TRBD2 might be the D (6 bases). Germline V lookup: CDR1 KGHDR, CDR2 SFDVKD. CDR3 length equals 16 residues. V was shortened by 0 bases and J by 3 bases, with 13 bases between the two germline ends. CDR3 sequence (DNA): TGTGCCACCAGTGATTTGAGGGGACTCGGGAAAGAGACCCAGTACTTC. Protein sequence: CATSDLRGLGKETQYF.

This clonotype was counted many times. The J gene is TRBJ2-3, the V gene TRBV11-2; D gene uncertain. CDR1 is SGHAT, CDR2 FQNNGV, per germline. The germline V and J ends were trimmed by 3 bases and 2 bases, with 9 bases remaining between them. The length of the CDR3 is 14 residues. The CDR3 loop reads CASSLDRHTDTQYF. CDR3 sequence (DNA): TGTGCCAGCAGCTTGGACCGTCACACAGATACGCAGTATTTT.

This clonotype came up many times. The rearrangement links TRBV12-5 to TRBJ1-5, with TRBD1 identical over 9 bases. The CDR3 contains 16 residues. Trimming cost V 2 bases and J 4 bases; bases outside gene matches: 6. Germline values: CDR1 LGHNT, CDR2 FRNRAP. The CDR3 nucleotides are TGTGCTAGTGGTTTGCGGGGACAGGGAGGAAATCAGCCCCAGCATTTT. It codes for CASGLRGQGGNQPQHF.

This clonotype was counted at least ten times. The genes are TRBV5-1 and TRBJ2-3; 8 nucleotides match TRBD2. This CDR3 is 14 amino acids long. V trimming: 5 bases; J trimming: 2 bases; junction bases outside the gene matches: 4. Germline V CDR1 and CDR2: SGHRS, YFSETQ. The CDR3 DNA follows: TGCGCCAGCAGTTCAGCGGGGGACACAGATACGCAGTATTTT. Translating it yields CASSSAGDTDTQYF.

This clonotype was observed at least ten times. The chain joins TRBV12-3 or TRBV12-4 to TRBJ2-5; a weak D match, TRBD1 (5 bases). The CDR3 contains 15 residues. V lost 3 bases and J 0 bases, leaving 11 bases between the germline ends. CDR3 bases: TGTGCCAGCAGTTTGAATAGGGGATACCAAGAGACCCAGTACTTC. It codes for CASSLNRGYQETQYF.

This clonotype was picked up many times. The chain uses TRBV7-6 and TRBJ2-5; 11 bases agree with TRBD2. CDR1 is SGHVS and CDR2 is FNYEAQ in the germline V gene. The CDR3 loop spans 18 amino acids. The trim removed 0 bases at V and 2 bases at J, leaving 8 bases unmatched. The CDR3 nucleotides read TGTGCCAGCAGCTTAGCCTCTAGCGGGGGGCCGAAGCAAGAGACCCAGTACTTC. Amino acids: CASSLASSGGPKQETQYF.

In its sample, this clonotype was seen many times. This chain joins TRBV7-2 and TRBJ1-2, with D perhaps matching TRBD1 (6 bases). The CDR3 loop spans 13 amino acids. V lost 6 bases and J lost 2, with 10 bases in between. The germline CDR1 and CDR2 sequences are SGHTA and FQGNSA. DNA of the CDR3: TGTGCCAGCAGTGGACAGTCCAACTATGGCTACACCTTC. Amino acid sequence: CASSGQSNYGYTF. Full variable domain (remainder filled in from reference TRBV7-2 and TRBJ1-2): GAGVSQSPSNKVTEKGKDVELRCDPISGHTALYWYRQSLGQGLEFLIYFQGNSAPDKSGLPSDRFSAERTGGSVSTLTIQRTQQEDSAVYLCASSGQSNYGYTFGSGTRLTVV.

The chain uses TRBV28 and TRBJ1-5, with 7 bases aligning to TRBD1. After removal of 5 bases from V and 4 bases from J, the junction contained 11 bases not matched to a gene. This CDR3 has 16 residues. Germline lookup yields CDR1 MDHEN and CDR2 SYDVKM. Here the CDR3 DNA reads TGTGCCAGCAGTACCTTCCGACAGGGTAGGAATCAGCCCCAGCATTTT. It encodes CASSTFRQGRNQPQHF.

This clonotype has a handful of counts. V gene TRBV3-1 combines with J gene TRBJ2-6, with D unclear. This CDR3 has 14 residues. Deletions cut 10 bases from V and 1 base from J, with 11 bases between. Germline loops: CDR1 LGHDT, CDR2 YNNKEL (reference sequence). In DNA, the CDR3 is TGTGCCACCACGTCTCTTTCTGGGGCCAACGTCCTGACTTTC. This sequence encodes CATTSLSGANVLTF.

This clonotype has at least ten counts. The rearrangement uses TRBV5-1 and TRBJ1-2; TRBD1 is a possible D gene (5 bases). Trimming took off 2 bases at V and 4 bases at J, with 21 bases between the two ends. This CDR3 is 17 amino acids long. CDR1 and CDR2 from the germline V gene are SGHRS and YFSETQ. The CDR3 loop reads CASSFIQTGDGGYGYTF. DNA for the CDR3: TGCGCCAGCAGCTTCATCCAAACAGGCGACGGAGGCTATGGCTACACCTTC.

At least ten counts were recorded for this clonotype. This chain uses TRBV4-3 with TRBJ2-2, with 11 bases that match TRBD2. The junction had 6 bases not matched to a gene; V was cut back by 1 base and J by 5 bases. The V gene's germline CDR1 is LGHNA and CDR2 YSLEER. The CDR3 consists of 17 residues. CDR3 amino acids: CASSQGPSGGKTGELFF. CDR3 bases: TGCGCCAGCAGCCAAGGCCCTAGCGGGGGGAAGACCGGGGAGCTGTTTTTT.

This clonotype was observed a handful of times. This chain links TRBV2 with TRBJ1-5; D remains ambiguous. The V gene lost 4 bases and the J gene lost 5 bases, with 12 bases spanning the gap. The CDR3 is made up of 14 amino acids. Per germline, CDR1 SNHLY and CDR2 FYNNEI. The CDR3 DNA is TGTGCCAGCAGTGGGTCTCTGGAGTATCAGCCCCAGCATTTT. Its translation is CASSGSLEYQPQHF. Drawing the rest from reference TRBV2 and TRBJ1-5, the complete variable domain is EPEVTQTPSHQVTQMGQEVILRCVPISNHLYFYWYRQILGQKVEFLVSFYNNEISEKSEIFDDQFSVERPDGSNFTLKIRSTKLEDSAMYFCASSGSLEYQPQHFGDGTRLSIL.

This clonotype was seen only a few times. The chain's CDR3 is CASSMQRFTDTQYF. DNA for the CDR3: TGTGCCAGTAGTATGCAGAGATTTACAGATACGCAGTATTTT. The V gene is TRBV19, the J gene TRBJ2-3; no firm D call. CDR3 length: 14 amino acids. CDR1 is LNHDA and CDR2 is SQIVND in the germline V gene (reference sequence). V gave up 3 bases and J gave up 3 bases, with 10 bases separating them.